Listed here are 15 T cell receptor beta chains from one sample, sequenced in a study of shared T cell receptors in the human thymus. Assay: immunoSEQ multiplex PCR; the TCRdb copy retains only in-frame clones and omits some. The sample yields under 850,000 clones, over 75% seen once. The data were also submitted as part of a second study, on human thymus T cells.

The sample consisted of thymocytes. Receptor source: a boy under two years old with a congenital heart defect.

The chain couples TRBV14 to TRBJ1-5; D gene ambiguous. V lost 0 bases to trimming and J lost 6 bases, with 6 bases between them. Germline lookup yields CDR1 SGHDN and CDR2 FVKESK. This CDR3 spans 13 amino acids. The CDR3 sequence: CASSQEAPQPQHF. The CDR3 DNA is TGTGCCAGCAGCCAAGAAGCACCTCAGCCCCAGCATTTT.

The chain combines TRBV5-4 with TRBJ2-7; D may be TRBD2 (6 bases). Trimming cost V 6 bases and J 9 bases, with 13 bases left between them. From germline, CDR1 is SGHNT and CDR2 YYREEE (reference sequence). The CDR3 runs to 11 residues. In nucleotides, the CDR3 is TGTGCCAGCAACTCGGGGGTGGCGCAGTACTTC. Its translation is CASNSGVAQYF. The whole variable domain, filled in from reference TRBV5-4 and TRBJ2-7, reads ETGVTQSPTHLIKTRGQQVTLRCSSQSGHNTVSWYQQALGQGPQFIFQYYREEENGRGNFPPRFSGLQFPNYSSELNVNALELDDSALYLCASNSGVAQYFGPGTRLTVT.

V and J are TRBV4-2 and TRBJ2-5, with 10 bases identical to TRBD2. V lost 4 bases and J lost 1; bases outside the gene matches: 6. The CDR3 is 16 residues long. CDR1 is LGHNA, CDR2 YNFKEQ, per germline. CDR3 DNA: TGTGCCAGCAGCCCTGGCAGGACTAGCGGCCAAGAGACCCAGTACTTC. Its protein product is CASSPGRTSGQETQYF.

This chain uses TRBV28 with TRBJ1-5; D call uncertain. Germline CDR1 and CDR2: MDHEN and SYDVKM. V gave up 3 bases and J gave up 6 bases, with 12 bases separating them. This CDR3 has 14 amino acids. CDR3 coding DNA: TGTGCCAGCAGTTTCCCCCCCTGGGCTCAGCCCCAGCATTTT. Its translation is CASSFPPWAQPQHF.

The genes are TRBV21-1 and TRBJ2-2; the D call in the table, TRBD2, was not verified against the DNA. TRBV21-1 is a pseudogene segment. The CDR3 covers 16 residues. CDR3 sequence (DNA): TGTGCCAGCAGCAGAACGGGAGGGGCGAACACCGGGGAGCTGTTTTTT. Protein product: CASSRTGGANTGELFF.

This CDR3 reads CASSSTRDRGLAGELFF. The DNA of the CDR3 is TGTGCCAGCAGCTCAACCCGGGACAGGGGGCTGGCCGGGGAGCTGTTTTTT. V gene TRBV7-9 combines with J gene TRBJ2-2, with 12 nucleotides matching TRBD1. Germline V gene sequence: CDR1 SEHNR, CDR2 FQNEAQ (reference sequence). Trimming took 4 bases from V and 6 from J; bases not matched to a gene: 9. This CDR3 spans 17 amino acids. The variable domain in full, completed from reference TRBV7-9 and TRBJ2-2, reads DTGVSQNPRHKITKRGQNVTFRCDPISEHNRLYWYRQTLGQGPEFLTYFQNEAQLEKSRLLSDRFSAERPKGSFSTLEIQRTEQGDSAMYLCASSSTRDRGLAGELFFGEGSRLTVL.

This chain links TRBV29-1 with TRBJ1-2; TRBD1 matches 7 bases. Germline CDR1 SQVTM, CDR2 ANQGSEA. The CDR3 totals 14 residues. Losses at the gene ends were 5 bases for V and 4 bases for J; bases not matched to a gene: 10. The CDR3, as DNA: TGCAGCGTTCTAACCACAGGGGCTCGCTATGGCTACACCTTC. It yields the protein CSVLTTGARYGYTF.

The chain has TRBV12-5 and TRBJ1-2, with TRBD1 matching 7 bases. Losses at the gene ends were 4 bases for V and 1 base for J; bases not matched to a gene: 6. This CDR3 contains 15 residues. CDR1 is LGHNT, CDR2 FRNRAP, per germline. Here the CDR3 reads CASGSRQGDNYGYTF. Here the CDR3 DNA reads TGTGCTAGTGGTTCCCGACAGGGCGATAACTATGGCTACACCTTC. The full variable domain, with the rest looked up from reference TRBV12-5 and TRBJ1-2, is DARVTQTPRHKVTEMGQEVTMRCQPILGHNTVFWYRQTMMQGLELLAYFRNRAPLDDSGMPKDRFSAEMPDATLATLKIQPSEPRDSAVYFCASGSRQGDNYGYTFGSGTRLTVV.

This rearrangement joins TRBV18 to TRBJ2-7, with D tentatively TRBD1 (6 bases). Germline-derived CDR1 and CDR2 are KGHSH and LQKENI. CDR3 length equals 14 residues. V was clipped by 3 bases and J by 5 bases, with 14 bases between them. The CDR3 protein is CASSPGRRGNEQYF. The CDR3 DNA follows: TGTGCCAGCTCACCTGGGCGCAGGGGAAACGAGCAGTACTTC.

V gene TRBV4-1 combines with J gene TRBJ2-5; 8 positions match TRBD1. The germline V gene encodes CDR1 MGHRA and CDR2 YSYEKL. The junction had 16 bases not matched to a gene; V was cut back by 4 bases and J by 3 bases. The CDR3 has 18 residues. The CDR3 reads CASSPQGGEQGGKETQYF. The CDR3, as DNA: TGCGCCAGCAGCCCACAGGGGGGAGAACAGGGTGGGAAAGAGACCCAGTACTTC.

Only a few counts were recorded for this clone. The V gene is TRBV27, the J gene TRBJ2-1; 10 nucleotides agree with TRBD2. The CDR3 is 18 residues long. After removal of 7 bases from V and 5 bases from J, the junction contained 17 bases not matched to a gene. Germline V gene sequence: CDR1 MNHEY, CDR2 SMNVEV (reference sequence). The CDR3, as DNA: TGTGCCAGCACCCCAATCATGGCTAGCGGGAGAACAGACAATGAGCAGTTCTTC. Translation gives CASTPIMASGRTDNEQFF.

This clone was recorded once. The chain recombines TRBV6-1 with TRBJ2-3, with D possibly TRBD1 on 6 matching bases. Germline CDR1 reads MNHNS; CDR2 reads SASEGT. V lost 2 bases, J lost 1 base, and 16 bases lay in between. The CDR3 is 17 amino acids. The CDR3: CASSETQRDICTDTQYF. CDR3 nucleotide sequence: TGTGCCAGCAGTGAAACCCAACGGGACATCTGCACAGATACGCAGTATTTT.

The chain couples TRBV29-1 to TRBJ2-5, with TRBD2 identical over 9 bases. Unmatched junction bases numbered 6, after V lost 3 bases and J lost 4 bases. This CDR3 spans 14 amino acids. CDR1 SQVTM and CDR2 ANQGSEA come from the germline V gene. The CDR3 DNA reads TGCAGCGTTGAGACTAGCGGAGAAGTAGAGACCCAGTACTTC. As protein: CSVETSGEVETQYF.

This clone was observed once. The CDR3 region is CASSESPSGKYEQYF. As DNA, the CDR3 is TGCGCCAGCAGTGAATCTCCTAGCGGGAAATACGAGCAGTACTTC. The chain has TRBV10-1 and TRBJ2-7; 9 nucleotides align to TRBD2. The trim removed 3 bases at V and 4 bases at J, leaving 7 bases unmatched. The CDR3 has 15 residues. CDR1 WNHNN and CDR2 SYGVQD come from the germline V gene (reference sequence).

This chain connects TRBV4-1 to TRBJ1-1; D is perhaps TRBD1 (5 bases). Trimming took off 0 bases at V and 0 bases at J, with 8 bases between the two ends. This CDR3 spans 15 amino acids. Germline values: CDR1 MGHRA, CDR2 YSYEKL. Here the CDR3 reads CASSQETGLNTEAFF. The CDR3 nucleotides read TGCGCCAGCAGCCAAGAAACAGGATTGAACACTGAAGCTTTCTTT.